This TCR beta chain was sequenced in a study of cytomegalovirus exposure and HLA in healthy donors. As for the study in general: Some 200 million T cells yielded 90 million to 130 million unique TCR beta sequences, as an earlier analysis found. Whole-study findings and limits: Approximately 17,000 TCR beta sequences were associated with HLA alleles at 0.05 false discovery rate in a later analysis. Common viral pathogens seemed, in a later analysis, to connect with several of the most significant clusters. Immune exposure was documented only through CMV serostatus.

This clone was detected once. Its antigen is still unknown. The PCR made use of 60 Vbeta and 13 Jbeta primers. The table came from immunoSEQ multiplex PCR; TCRdb's copy has only in-frame clones and leaves some out. The sample holds roughly 160,000 clones; about 75% are singletons and the top ten take less than 9.5%. Germline V gene lookup returns CDR1 MNHEY and CDR2 SVGAGI. The CDR3 totals 14 residues. The rearrangement joins TRBV6-5 to TRBJ2-7; TRBD1 might be the D (6 bases). This clonotype was obtained from a woman between 40 and 55 years old in good health and CMV-seropositive. Sequencing was carried out using PBMCs. This CDR3 reads CATRDQGRLYEQYF. The CDR3 region has the DNA TGTGCTACCAGGGACCAGGGGAGACTCTACGAGCAGTACTTC.